This T cell receptor (beta chain) emerged from a study of regulatory T cells in long-lasting Graves disease. About the study: Newly diagnosed Graves' patients took antithyroid drugs under 3 months.

In building TCR beta libraries, iRepertoire HTBI primers were used together with Arm-PCR of CDR3 regions. Authors' data handling: Identification of gene segments yielded more than 55 TRBV and around 13 TRBJ across samples. TCRdb analysed the multiplex PCR reads with MiXCR anew, one entry per CDR3 protein. These V and J calls originate from TCRdb's pipeline instead of the authors' own analysis. Of hundreds of thousands of distinct CDR3 sequences detected, roughly a sixth appear once; the ten largest clones hold 9.5% to 15%. The germline gives CDR1 SQVTM, CDR2 ANQGSEA. This CDR3 has 15 residues. Deletions cut 6 bases from V and 0 bases from J, with 17 bases between. The time point: newly diagnosed GD, antithyroid drugs for less than 3 months. Researchers made the TCR library from RNA that was extracted from PBMCs. EDTA tubes collected roughly 9 milliliters of peripheral blood. This clonotype has just a few counts.

These sequences were also reported in another study, on T cells in Graves' hyperthyroidism and ophthalmopathy. That source adds: Among clonotypes expanded in thyroid above 0.001, most were also found in blood.

The sequence came from a man younger than 35 with Graves disease. The sample in question was peripheral blood mononuclear cells (PBMCs), obtained at new diagnosis, from a patient treated with antithyroid drugs. The chain carries TRBV29-1 and TRBJ1-1, with D possibly TRBD1 on 5 matching bases. CDR3 residues: CSVIQETKLNTEAFF. The CDR3 DNA is TGCAGCGTAATACAGGAAACAAAATTGAACACTGAAGCTTTCTTT.